Each of the 29 T cell receptor beta chains below was sequenced from the same sample in a study of T cell responses to AZD1222 COVID-19 vaccine. Produced via immunoSEQ multiplex PCR; TCRdb's table is partial and in-frame only. The sample records under 200,000 clones, approximately 89% being singletons. Source: peripheral blood, taken on day 0 of AZD1222 vaccination. The receptor source for this set is an adult in good health.

V and J are TRBV15 and TRBJ1-1; tentative D call: TRBD1 (5 bases). Germline CDR1 LNHNV, CDR2 YYDKDF (reference sequence). V gave up 5 bases and J gave up 0 bases, with 10 bases separating them. CDR3 length equals 14 residues. The CDR3 protein is CATSYEGMNTEAFF. CDR3 DNA sequence: TGTGCCACCAGCTACGAGGGGATGAACACTGAAGCTTTCTTT.

This clone showed up just a few times. The chain links TRBV11-1 to TRBJ2-1; 15 positions match TRBD2. Germline loops: CDR1 SGHAT, CDR2 FQDESV (reference sequence). Trimming removed 5 bases from V and 7 bases from J; junction bases left unmatched: 6. The CDR3 consists of 16 residues. The CDR3 protein is CASSAPGLAGGNEQFF. In DNA, the CDR3 is TGTGCCAGCAGCGCGCCGGGACTAGCGGGAGGAAATGAGCAGTTCTTC.

The rearrangement joins TRBV28 to TRBJ2-7, with D tentatively TRBD1 or TRBD2 (5 bases each). The CDR3 is 14 residues long. The ends were cut back, 6 bases at V and 3 bases at J, with 15 bases in the middle. Germline V gives CDR1 MDHEN, CDR2 SYDVKM. The CDR3 region has the DNA TGTGCCAGCAGAGATCCGGGACGTAACTACGAGCAGTACTTC. Translating it yields CASRDPGRNYEQYF. Looking up the rest from reference TRBV28 and TRBJ2-7 gives the full variable domain: DVKVTQSSRYLVKRTGEKVFLECVQDMDHENMFWYRQDPGLGLRLIYFSYDVKMKEKGDIPEGYSVSREKKERFSLILESASTNQTSMYLCASRDPGRNYEQYFGPGTRLTVT.

This rearrangement joins TRBV6-4 to TRBJ2-7; D might be TRBD1 (5 bases). The CDR3 runs to 13 residues. CDR1 is MRHNA and CDR2 is SNTAGT in the germline V gene. Trimming stripped 0 bases from V and 9 bases from J, with 12 bases between. CDR3: CASSDSAGPGQYF. The CDR3 nucleotides read TGTGCCAGCAGTGACTCGGCAGGGCCCGGGCAGTACTTC.

The DNA for the CDR3 is TGTGCCAGCAGTTTGTCGGGGACCAATGGCTACACCTTC. It translates to CASSLSGTNGYTF. The chain employs TRBV28 and TRBJ1-2; D perhaps matches TRBD1 (5 bases). The V end was cut by 3 bases, the J end by 6 bases, with 11 bases between. In germline, CDR1 is MDHEN, CDR2 SYDVKM. This CDR3 spans 13 amino acids.

This clone is a singleton in its sample. The chain combines TRBV28 with TRBJ2-1; the D gene is possibly TRBD2 (6 bases). There are 14 residues in the CDR3. The ends were cut back, 6 bases at V and 6 bases at J, with 15 bases in the middle. Germline V gene lookup returns CDR1 MDHEN and CDR2 SYDVKM. Here the CDR3 DNA reads TGTGCCAGCAGATCCCGGGGAGGCGGCAATGAGCAGTTCTTC. This gives the protein CASRSRGGGNEQFF.

This chain links TRBV6-5 with TRBJ1-6; D is perhaps TRBD1 (6 bases). The CDR3 extends over 13 amino acids. Germline CDR1 MNHEY, CDR2 SVGAGI. V was trimmed by 8 bases and J by 5 bases, leaving 10 bases between them. The CDR3 DNA follows: TGTGCCAGCGGAGGGGGAAATAATTCACCCCTCCACTTT. Translated, it gives CASGGGNNSPLHF.

V is TRBV28 and J is TRBJ1-5; D not resolved. V lost 3 bases and J 0 bases, leaving 3 bases between the germline ends. CDR1 and CDR2 from the germline V gene are MDHEN and SYDVKM. The CDR3 consists of 13 residues. The CDR3 sequence is CASSFDSNQPQHF. The CDR3 region has the DNA TGTGCCAGCAGTTTCGATAGCAATCAGCCCCAGCATTTT. The variable domain in full, with the rest retrieved from reference TRBV28 and TRBJ1-5, is DVKVTQSSRYLVKRTGEKVFLECVQDMDHENMFWYRQDPGLGLRLIYFSYDVKMKEKGDIPEGYSVSREKKERFSLILESASTNQTSMYLCASSFDSNQPQHFGDGTRLSIL.

This chain links TRBV15 with TRBJ2-7; 9 bases line up with TRBD2. The CDR3 has 17 residues. Trimming removed 0 bases from V and 7 bases from J; junction bases left unmatched: 13. The germline gives CDR1 LNHNV, CDR2 YYDKDF (reference sequence). The DNA for the CDR3 is TGTGCCACCAGCAGAGATCTCCAAGCGGGAGGACGGGGGGAGCAGTACTTC. It encodes CATSRDLQAGGRGEQYF.

V and J are TRBV7-9 and TRBJ1-1; D ambiguous. Trimming shortened V by 5 bases and J by 1 base, and 14 bases separated the two germline ends. Germline V CDR1 and CDR2: SEHNR, FQNEAQ (reference sequence). The CDR3 is 15 residues long. The chain's CDR3 is CASSPFGIRNTEAFF. Here the CDR3 DNA reads TGTGCCAGCAGCCCCTTTGGTATAAGGAACACTGAAGCTTTCTTT. Using reference TRBV7-9 and TRBJ1-1 for the parts outside the CDR3, the full variable domain is DTGVSQNPRHKITKRGQNVTFRCDPISEHNRLYWYRQTLGQGPEFLTYFQNEAQLEKSRLLSDRFSAERPKGSFSTLEIQRTEQGDSAMYLCASSPFGIRNTEAFFGQGTRLTVV.

V gene TRBV19 combines with J gene TRBJ2-7; D not resolved. Germline V lookup: CDR1 LNHDA, CDR2 SQIVND (reference sequence). Trimming cost V 3 bases and J 6 bases, with 12 bases left between them. This CDR3 is 13 amino acids long. The CDR3 DNA reads as TGTGCCAGTAGTATGGTCCCTATCGCCGAGCAGTACTTC. It translates to CASSMVPIAEQYF.

This chain uses TRBV28 with TRBJ2-3, with D perhaps matching TRBD1 (6 bases). CDR1 and CDR2 (germline): MDHEN, SYDVKM. Trimming pared 5 bases from V and 3 bases from J, leaving 12 bases between. This CDR3 comprises 14 residues. The CDR3 nucleotides read TGTGCCAGCAGTCCAGTCACAGGGACAGATACGCAGTATTTT. This codes for CASSPVTGTDTQYF.

The chain combines TRBV19 with TRBJ2-1; D gene unclear. Germline CDR1 and CDR2: LNHDA and SQIVND (reference sequence). The ends were cut back, 3 bases at V and 9 bases at J, with 18 bases in the middle. This CDR3 region has 15 residues. For the CDR3, the DNA is TGTGCCAGTAGTATTGGTAGTGTTGATCTTGGTGAGCAGTTCTTC. Translation: CASSIGSVDLGEQFF.

This clone was seen a single time. The chain is built from TRBV4-1 and TRBJ2-3; the match to TRBD1 covers 8 bases. The CDR3 has 15 amino acids. Germline V gives CDR1 MGHRA, CDR2 YSYEKL. Trimming removed 4 bases from V and 3 bases from J; junction bases left unmatched: 6. CDR3 coding DNA: TGCGCCAGCAGCCCAACGACAGGGGCGACAGATACGCAGTATTTT. It codes for CASSPTTGATDTQYF.

The rearrangement links TRBV16 to TRBJ1-2; tentatively, D is TRBD1 (5 bases). Trimming took 3 bases from V and 3 from J, leaving 8 bases between them. Germline CDR1 is KGHSY and CDR2 is FQNENV. The CDR3 runs to 13 residues. This CDR3 is CASSQGQDYGYTF. The CDR3 DNA sequence: TGTGCCAGCAGCCAGGGGCAGGACTATGGCTACACCTTC.

The rearrangement uses TRBV7-2 and TRBJ1-5; the D is unclear. Trimming cost V 3 bases and J 7 bases, with 13 bases left between them. Germline-derived CDR1 and CDR2 are SGHTA and FQGNSA. The CDR3 is 14 amino acids. In nucleotides, the CDR3 is TGTGCCAGCAGCTTTCGATTAGGGTTCCAGCCCCAGCATTTT. It is translated as CASSFRLGFQPQHF.

Written as DNA, the CDR3 is TGTGCCTGGAAGAGGCTAGGGAGTAACTCTGGAAACACCATATATTTT. This encodes CAWKRLGSNSGNTIYF. The J gene is TRBJ1-3, the V gene TRBV30; D gene uncertain. Trimming took 4 bases from V and 0 from J, leaving 16 bases between them. The germline V gene has CDR1 GTSNPN and CDR2 SVGIG (reference sequence). The CDR3 extends over 16 amino acids.

The rearrangement links TRBV6-2 or TRBV6-3 to TRBJ2-5; 7 bases line up with TRBD1. J lost 11 bases, V lost 5 bases, and 8 bases had no gene match. The germline V gene has CDR1 MNHEY and CDR2 SVGEGT. CDR3 length equals 12 residues. The chain's CDR3 is CASSQSDRAQYF. CDR3 in DNA: TGTGCCAGCAGTCAATCCGACAGGGCGCAGTACTTC.

The rearrangement links TRBV9 to TRBJ2-7, with TRBD1 as a possible D gene (6 bases). This CDR3 has 14 residues. The V gene's germline CDR1 is SGDLS and CDR2 YYNGEE. V gave up 1 base and J gave up 5 bases, with 13 bases separating them. The CDR3 DNA sequence: TGTGCCAGCAGCGTATCGAGCACAGGGCACGAGCAGTACTTC. This translates into CASSVSSTGHEQYF.

This clone showed up just a few times. V and J are TRBV11-2 and TRBJ2-7; a weak D match, TRBD1 (6 bases). Germline V gives CDR1 SGHAT, CDR2 FQNNGV. This CDR3 is 12 amino acids long. The V gene lost 5 bases and the J gene lost 4 bases, with 9 bases spanning the gap. In DNA, the CDR3 is TGTGCCAGCAGCGCGACAGGTTACGAGCAGTACTTC. The encoded protein is CASSATGYEQYF. Full variable domain (rest looked up from reference TRBV11-2 and TRBJ2-7): EAGVAQSPRYKIIEKRQSVAFWCNPISGHATLYWYQQILGQGPKLLIQFQNNGVVDDSQLPKDRFSAERLKGVDSTLKIQPAKLEDSAVYLCASSATGYEQYFGPGTRLTVT.

This rearrangement joins TRBV7-3 to TRBJ2-3; 9 nucleotides align to TRBD1. Trimming cost V 5 bases and J 6 bases; bases outside gene matches: 3. The CDR3 has 13 amino acids. Germline loops: CDR1 SGHTA, CDR2 FQGTGA. CDR3 DNA sequence: TGTGCCAGCAGCCAAGACAGGGGGGATACGCAGTATTTT. This encodes CASSQDRGDTQYF.

The table lists this clone with a count of one. This rearrangement joins TRBV6-1 to TRBJ2-7; D is unresolved. The germline V and J ends were trimmed by 2 bases and 5 bases, with 16 bases remaining between them. There are 15 residues in the CDR3. CDR1 MNHNS and CDR2 SASEGT come from the germline V gene. The CDR3 DNA is TGTGCCAGCAGTGAACCGGCGGCGTCGGTTCACGAGCAGTACTTC. The encoded protein is CASSEPAASVHEQYF.

This rearrangement joins TRBV5-1 to TRBJ1-3; D unclear. CDR3 length: 14 amino acids. V lost 1 base and J 3 bases, leaving 8 bases between the germline ends. Germline V gene data show CDR1 as SGHRS and CDR2 as YFSETQ. The CDR3: CASSLSALGNTIYF. The CDR3 bases are TGCGCCAGCAGCTTGTCCGCACTTGGAAACACCATATATTTT. Filled out from reference TRBV5-1 and TRBJ1-3, the complete variable domain reads KAGVTQTPRYLIKTRGQQVTLSCSPISGHRSVSWYQQTPGQGLQFLFEYFSETQRNKGNFPGRFSGRQFSNSRSEMNVSTLELGDSALYLCASSLSALGNTIYFGEGSWLTVV.

The chain links TRBV28 to TRBJ1-4; TRBD1 matches at 7 bases. The trim removed 8 bases at V and 5 bases at J, leaving 8 bases unmatched. CDR1 is MDHEN and CDR2 is SYDVKM in the germline V gene. CDR3 length equals 14 residues. CDR3 DNA sequence: TGTGCCAGCGGAGGGAGGGGGCGAAATGAAAAACTGTTTTTT. Amino acids: CASGGRGRNEKLFF.

This clone showed up just once. The chain recombines TRBV30 with TRBJ1-5, with 7 bases aligning to TRBD1. V gave up 6 bases and J gave up 3 bases; unmatched junction bases: 5. The germline CDR1 and CDR2 sequences are GTSNPN and SVGIG (reference sequence). CDR3 length equals 13 residues. In nucleotides, the CDR3 is TGTGCCTGCAACAGGGGACCCAATCAGCCCCAGCATTTT. Encoded protein: CACNRGPNQPQHF. Supplemented by reference TRBV30 and TRBJ1-5, the full variable domain reads SQTIHQWPATLVQPVGSPLSLECTVEGTSNPNLYWYRQAAGRGLQLLFYSVGIGQISSEVPQNLSASRPQDRQFILSSKKLLLSDSGFYLCACNRGPNQPQHFGDGTRLSIL.

The J gene is TRBJ2-1, the V gene TRBV5-1; 9 bases align to TRBD2. This CDR3 has 13 residues. Germline trimming cut 2 bases from V and 7 bases from J; bases unmatched to any gene: 1. Germline loops: CDR1 SGHRS, CDR2 YFSETQ. The CDR3 bases are TGCGCCAGCAGCTTTCTAGCGGGAAATGAGCAGTTCTTC. It specifies CASSFLAGNEQFF.

The chain carries TRBV7-8 and TRBJ1-4, with D possibly matching TRBD1 (5 bases). Germline-derived CDR1 and CDR2 are SGHVS and FQNEAQ. V gave up 3 bases and J gave up 7 bases, with 12 bases separating them. The CDR3 extends over 14 amino acids. The CDR3 spells CASSLRPGGEKLFF. In nucleotides, the CDR3 is TGTGCCAGCAGCTTGAGGCCGGGGGGTGAAAAACTGTTTTTT.

The chain joins TRBV6-5 to TRBJ2-5, with a possible D match to TRBD1 (6 bases). The CDR3 has 14 residues. From germline, CDR1 is MNHEY and CDR2 SVGAGI. Trimming stripped 6 bases from V and 5 bases from J, with 16 bases between. CDR3 nucleotide sequence: TGTGCCAGCAGGCAACAGGGTAGGGGGGAGACCCAGTACTTC. The encoded protein is CASRQQGRGETQYF.

V usage is TRBV28 and J usage is TRBJ1-2; D is unclear. This CDR3 has 13 residues. The germline V and J ends were trimmed by 4 bases and 7 bases, with 13 bases remaining between them. Germline V gene sequence: CDR1 MDHEN, CDR2 SYDVKM. Written as DNA, the CDR3 is TGTGCCAGCAGTTCCCAGCAGATAAGTGGCTACACCTTC. Its translation is CASSSQQISGYTF.